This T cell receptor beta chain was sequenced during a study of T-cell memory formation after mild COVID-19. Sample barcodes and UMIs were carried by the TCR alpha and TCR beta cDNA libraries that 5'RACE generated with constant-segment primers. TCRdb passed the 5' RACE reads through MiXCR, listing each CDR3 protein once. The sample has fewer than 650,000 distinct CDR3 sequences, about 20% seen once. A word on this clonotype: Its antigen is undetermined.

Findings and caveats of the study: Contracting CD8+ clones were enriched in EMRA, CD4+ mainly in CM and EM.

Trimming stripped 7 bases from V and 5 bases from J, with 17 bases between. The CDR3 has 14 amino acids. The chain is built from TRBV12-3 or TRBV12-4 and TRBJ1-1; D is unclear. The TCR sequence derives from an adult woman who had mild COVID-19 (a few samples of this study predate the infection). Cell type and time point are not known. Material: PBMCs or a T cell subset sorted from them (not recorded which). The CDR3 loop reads CASTRLGSGTEAFF. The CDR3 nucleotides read TGTGCCAGCACCCGACTGGGGAGTGGAACTGAAGCTTTCTTT.